Presented here are 27 T cell receptor beta chains from one specimen sequenced in a study of T cells in tuberculosis. Some clones are missing from TCRdb's copy, which holds only in-frame ones; the method was immunoSEQ multiplex PCR. The table records roughly 35,000 clones, 93% of them present only once. Sequencing was carried out using PBMCs. These receptors were taken from a donor between 10 and 35 years old with latent tuberculosis or without tuberculosis infection.

This clone was detected only once. The rearrangement joins TRBV9 to TRBJ1-4; D ambiguous. The CDR3 has 13 amino acids. Germline assignment: CDR1 SGDLS and CDR2 YYNGEE. V was clipped by 1 base and J by 4 bases, with 5 bases between them. In nucleotides, the CDR3 is TGTGCCAGCAGCGTAACAGTTAATGAAAAACTGTTTTTT. It yields the protein CASSVTVNEKLFF.

The chain is built from TRBV10-3 and TRBJ2-1, with D uncertain. V was pared by 0 bases and J by 10 bases, with 7 bases between. Per the germline V gene, CDR1 is ENHRY and CDR2 is SYGVKD. This CDR3 has 12 amino acids. CDR3 sequence reads: CAISESNEEQFF. For the CDR3, the DNA is TGTGCCATCAGTGAGTCGAACGAGGAGCAGTTCTTC.

The chain has TRBV9 and TRBJ1-5; TRBD1 matches 9 bases. Germline loops: CDR1 SGDLS, CDR2 YYNGEE. The CDR3 is 15 residues long. Unmatched junction bases numbered 3, after V lost 3 bases and J lost 2 bases. Here the CDR3 DNA reads TGTGCCAGCAGCGGCAACAGGGGGCGCAATCAGCCCCAGCATTTT. It codes for CASSGNRGRNQPQHF.

The genes are TRBV6-6 and TRBJ1-5; D remains ambiguous. Germline V gene lookup returns CDR1 MNHNY and CDR2 SVGAGI (reference sequence). This CDR3 contains 15 residues. The ends were cut back, 4 bases at V and 3 bases at J, with 13 bases in the middle. The CDR3 bases are TGTGCCAGCAGTTTGTTGGCGGACTACAATCAGCCCCAGCATTTT. Amino acid sequence: CASSLLADYNQPQHF.

The chain carries TRBV4-1 and TRBJ1-5; D remains ambiguous. The germline CDR1 and CDR2 sequences are MGHRA and YSYEKL. The CDR3 is 17 amino acids. The germline V and J ends were trimmed by 0 bases and 4 bases, with 16 bases remaining between them. The CDR3 coding sequence is TGCGCCAGCAGCCAAGATGATGTGAGGGCGTGGAATCAGCCCCAGCATTTT. It is translated as CASSQDDVRAWNQPQHF.

This clone is a singleton in its sample. The chain uses TRBV4-1 and TRBJ2-3, with D tentatively TRBD2 (6 bases). The CDR3 has 18 amino acids. V was clipped by 4 bases and J by 0 bases, with 20 bases between them. Germline V gene sequence: CDR1 MGHRA, CDR2 YSYEKL. CDR3 nucleotides: TGCGCCAGCAGCCGCCAGGCGGGGAGCTACGATAGCACAGATACGCAGTATTTT. It encodes CASSRQAGSYDSTDTQYF.

The chain carries TRBV15 and TRBJ2-3, with a weak D call TRBD2 (6 bases). Per germline, CDR1 LNHNV and CDR2 YYDKDF (reference sequence). V lost 1 base, J lost 0 bases, and 11 bases lay in between. The CDR3 loop spans 16 amino acids. CDR3 protein: CATSRGRLESTDTQYF. In nucleotides, the CDR3 is TGTGCCACCAGCAGAGGCCGACTAGAGAGCACAGATACGCAGTATTTT.

Here the CDR3 reads CASSEGPTAFNYGYTF. CDR3 bases: TGCGCCAGCAGTGAAGGACCGACAGCTTTTAACTATGGCTACACCTTC. V is TRBV10-2 and J is TRBJ1-2; perhaps TRBD1 as D (5 bases). Trimming stripped 3 bases from V and 1 base from J, with 15 bases between. This CDR3 is 16 amino acids long. Germline lookup yields CDR1 WSHSY and CDR2 SAAADI.

V and J are TRBV15 and TRBJ2-3; a possible D gene is TRBD2 (6 bases). Trimming removed 1 base from V and 10 bases from J, with 18 bases in between. There are 15 residues in the CDR3. Per germline, CDR1 LNHNV and CDR2 YYDKDF (reference sequence). The CDR3 region is CATSRGGTPWVAQYF. The CDR3 bases are TGTGCCACCAGCAGAGGAGGGACTCCTTGGGTCGCGCAGTATTTT.

This chain connects TRBV19 to TRBJ1-2; a possible D gene is TRBD1 (5 bases). The CDR3 runs 13 residues. Germline values: CDR1 LNHDA, CDR2 SQIVND (reference sequence). V was clipped by 7 bases and J by 6 bases, with 15 bases between them. The DNA for the CDR3 is TGTGCCAGTAACGGCGGGACCCTAAATGGCTACACCTTC. It codes for CASNGGTLNGYTF. The whole variable domain, remainder taken from reference TRBV19 and TRBJ1-2, is DGGITQSPKYLFRKEGQNVTLSCEQNLNHDAMYWYRQDPGQGLRLIYYSQIVNDFQKGDIAEGYSVSREKKESFPLTVTSAQKNPTAFYLCASNGGTLNGYTFGSGTRLTVV.

This chain links TRBV7-9 with TRBJ2-7; TRBD1 is a possible D gene (6 bases). The CDR3 runs 19 residues. The germline V gene has CDR1 SEHNR and CDR2 FQNEAQ (reference sequence). Trimming pared 1 base from V and 6 bases from J, leaving 28 bases between. The CDR3: CASSLESWGRGNSHAEQYF. CDR3 bases: TGTGCCAGCAGCTTAGAATCATGGGGTAGGGGGAACTCCCACGCCGAGCAGTACTTC.

This chain connects TRBV7-3 to TRBJ2-7; 7 nucleotides align to TRBD1. The CDR3 has 13 amino acids. With V trimmed by 5 bases and J by 1 base, 2 bases remained unmatched. Germline assignment: CDR1 SGHTA and CDR2 FQGTGA. The CDR3 nucleotides are TGTGCCAGCAGCCCGGGACAGTCCTACGAGCAGTACTTC. Amino acid sequence: CASSPGQSYEQYF. The full variable domain, rest sourced from reference TRBV7-3 and TRBJ2-7, is GAGVSQTPSNKVTEKGKYVELRCDPISGHTALYWYRQSLGQGPEFLIYFQGTGAADDSGLPNDRFFAVRPEGSVSTLKIQRTERGDSAVYLCASSPGQSYEQYFGPGTRLTVT.

V gene TRBV7-2 combines with J gene TRBJ2-2, with D possibly matching TRBD2 (6 bases). Germline values: CDR1 SGHTA, CDR2 FQGNSA. The length of the CDR3 is 15 residues. V was cut by 3 bases and J by 7 bases, with 15 bases left in between. CDR3 bases: TGTGCCAGCAGCTTCGCCATCGGGGGTAACGGGGAGCTGTTTTTT. It translates to CASSFAIGGNGELFF. The full variable domain, in which reference TRBV7-2 and TRBJ2-2 provide the parts outside the CDR3, is GAGVSQSPSNKVTEKGKDVELRCDPISGHTALYWYRQSLGQGLEFLIYFQGNSAPDKSGLPSDRFSAERTGGSVSTLTIQRTQQEDSAVYLCASSFAIGGNGELFFGEGSRLTVL.

This chain links TRBV14 with TRBJ2-5; 9 bases are a match to TRBD1. This CDR3 has 17 residues. J lost 1 base, V lost 1 base, and 7 bases had no gene match. CDR1 and CDR2 (germline): SGHDN, FVKESK. The CDR3 DNA reads as TGTGCCAGCAGCCAAGGCAAAGCGACAGGGGGCCAAGAGACCCAGTACTTC. As protein: CASSQGKATGGQETQYF. The full variable domain, in which reference TRBV14 and TRBJ2-5 provide the parts outside the CDR3, is EAGVTQFPSHSVIEKGQTVTLRCDPISGHDNLYWYRRVMGKEIKFLLHFVKESKQDESGMPNNRFLAERTGGTYSTLKVQPAELEDSGVYFCASSQGKATGGQETQYFGPGTRLLVL.

This clone is a singleton in its sample. The CDR3 is CAWSPQGGGYTF. The CDR3 nucleotides are TGTGCCTGGAGCCCCCAGGGAGGCGGCTACACCTTC. This chain uses TRBV30 with TRBJ1-2; D is perhaps TRBD1 (5 bases). V was trimmed by 3 bases and J by 8 bases, leaving 13 bases between them. CDR1 is GTSNPN, CDR2 SVGIG, per germline (reference sequence). The length of the CDR3 is 12 residues.

This clone has only one observation. V gene TRBV9 combines with J gene TRBJ1-6; D is possibly TRBD1 (5 bases). Germline assignment: CDR1 SGDLS and CDR2 YYNGEE. Trimming took 3 bases from V and 9 from J, leaving 13 bases between them. The CDR3 covers 14 residues. CDR3 region: CASSGKGSPSPLHF. The CDR3 DNA reads TGTGCCAGCAGCGGTAAGGGGTCTCCTTCACCCCTCCACTTT. Together with reference TRBV9 and TRBJ1-6, the CDR3 gives the full variable domain: DSGVTQTPKHLITATGQRVTLRCSPRSGDLSVYWYQQSLDQGLQFLIQYYNGEERAKGNILERFSAQQFPDLHSELNLSSLELGDSALYFCASSGKGSPSPLHFGNGTRLTVT.

The table lists this clone with a few counts. The genes are TRBV7-3 and TRBJ2-7; 7 positions agree with TRBD2. J was trimmed by 6 bases and V by 5 bases; bases with no gene match: 7. This CDR3 has 13 residues. Germline V CDR1 and CDR2: SGHTA, FQGTGA. CDR3 sequence: CASSPAGDGEQYF. The CDR3 coding sequence is TGTGCCAGCAGCCCGGCGGGGGACGGCGAGCAGTACTTC.

V gene TRBV2 combines with J gene TRBJ1-1; D gene unclear. The CDR3 covers 10 residues. Trimming removed 1 base at V and 11 bases at J, with 5 bases between. Germline CDR1 and CDR2: SNHLY and FYNNEI. The CDR3 is CASSEEEAFF. In DNA form, the CDR3 reads TGTGCCAGCAGTGAAGAGGAGGCTTTCTTT.

The chain employs TRBV30 and TRBJ2-7, with 7 bases lining up with TRBD1. Germline CDR1 GTSNPN, CDR2 SVGIG (reference sequence). The CDR3 has 15 amino acids. V trimming: 1 base; J trimming: 4 bases; junction bases outside the gene matches: 10. CDR3 nucleotide sequence: TGTGCCTGGAGTGCGATGAAGGGGGCAGCATACGAGCAGTACTTC. Amino acids: CAWSAMKGAAYEQYF.

The chain links TRBV4-3 to TRBJ2-3; D remains unclear. Germline assignment: CDR1 LGHNA and CDR2 YSLEER. V dropped 0 bases and J dropped 0 bases, with 7 bases sitting between them. The CDR3 spans 15 residues. For the CDR3, the DNA is TGCGCCAGCAGCCAAGAGGTGCAGAGCACAGATACGCAGTATTTT. Its protein product is CASSQEVQSTDTQYF.

The chain joins TRBV25-1 to TRBJ1-5; no reliable D call. The CDR3 runs 14 residues. Germline V gene sequence: CDR1 MGHDK, CDR2 SYGVNS. V lost 6 bases and J lost 0, with 9 bases in between. In DNA form, the CDR3 reads TGTGCCAGCAGGGTACACCTTAGCAATCAGCCCCAGCATTTT. It codes for CASRVHLSNQPQHF.

This clone appeared a single time. The rearrangement joins TRBV19 to TRBJ1-5; D might be TRBD1 (6 bases). CDR3 length: 15 amino acids. V lost 8 bases and J 6 bases, leaving 20 bases between the germline ends. Germline V gene data show CDR1 as LNHDA and CDR2 as SQIVND (reference sequence). The CDR3: CASELYRDGGQPQHF. The CDR3 DNA reads TGTGCCAGTGAACTGTACAGGGACGGCGGTCAGCCCCAGCATTTT.

The V and J genes are TRBV6-1 and TRBJ1-1; the D is unclear. Trimming stripped 0 bases from V and 8 bases from J, with 7 bases between. The CDR3 length is 12 residues. CDR1 and CDR2 (germline): MNHNS, SASEGT. CDR3 nucleotide sequence: TGTGCCAGCAGTGAAGCGCTCAGGGAAGCTTTCTTT. As protein: CASSEALREAFF.

This chain joins TRBV7-9 and TRBJ1-4; TRBD1 is a possible D gene (5 bases). V lost 3 bases to trimming and J lost 6 bases, with 8 bases between them. Germline CDR1 and CDR2: SEHNR and FQNEAQ (reference sequence). The CDR3 has 13 amino acids. Here the CDR3 reads CASSFRADEKLFF. The DNA of the CDR3 is TGTGCCAGCAGCTTCAGGGCAGATGAAAAACTGTTTTTT.

The chain joins TRBV6-1 to TRBJ1-6, with TRBD1 matching over 7 bases. The CDR3 covers 14 residues. The V gene end was trimmed by 3 bases and the J gene end by 10 bases; junction bases not matched to a gene: 6. CDR1 and CDR2 from the germline V gene are MNHNS and SASEGT. CDR3 coding DNA: TGTGCCAGCAGTGACCGACAGGGACGCTCACCCCTCCACTTT. Residues: CASSDRQGRSPLHF.

The chain joins TRBV5-4 to TRBJ1-3; no clear D gene. Germline V lookup: CDR1 SGHNT, CDR2 YYREEE (reference sequence). Between the trimmed V and J ends, which lost 5 bases and 2 bases, there was a span of 11 bases. There are 14 residues in the CDR3. The CDR3 sequence: CASSNEGAGNTIYF. The DNA of the CDR3 is TGTGCCAGCAGTAATGAGGGCGCTGGAAACACCATATATTTT.

This chain joins TRBV14 and TRBJ1-6; 7 bases fit TRBD1. CDR1 is SGHDN and CDR2 is FVKESK in the germline V gene. Unmatched junction bases numbered 9, after V lost 4 bases and J lost 6 bases. The CDR3 runs 16 residues. The CDR3 region has the DNA TGTGCCAGCAGCCGCAACTCGGGACAGACTAATTCACCCCTCCACTTT. Encoded protein: CASSRNSGQTNSPLHF.